These T cell receptor beta chains were read from a single sample in a study of blood T cell repertoires in COVID-19. Repertoires were generated with immunoSEQ multiplex PCR, while TCRdb's copy carries only in-frame clones and drops some. The sample consists of a few hundred thousand clones, 89% of them appearing once. Source material: peripheral blood. The origin of the receptors is a woman aged 55 to 70 with acute or convalescent COVID-19. Both conserved end residues are part of each CDR3. Fields, in order: J gene, V gene, clone size, D gene, CDR3 DNA, CDR3 protein. A D gene is named only where the DNA matches it firmly. Rows may omit the clone size; those that give it use once, few, many or a size class.

TRBJ2-7 | TRBV28 | . | . | TGTGCCAGCAGTTTACGACAGCCCCCACCCTACGAGCAGTACTTC | CASSLRQPPPYEQYF
TRBJ2-3 | TRBV2 | . | TRBD2 | TGTGCCAGCCGAGGATTATTCGGGACTAGCGTTGATACGCAGTATTTT | CASRGLFGTSVDTQYF
TRBJ1-4 | TRBV27 | . | TRBD1 | TGTGCCAGCAGTTTATGGGCGGGGCAGGGGGCCGCAAAACTGTTTTTT | CASSLWAGQGAAKLFF
TRBJ1-4 | TRBV30 | . | TRBD1 | TGTGCCTGGAGGCAGGGGGCCCCTAATGAAAAACTGTTTTTT | CAWRQGAPNEKLFF
TRBJ1-5 | TRBV6-6 | . | . | TGTGCCAGCAGTTACTCGTCCCAAAATCAGCCCCAGCATTTT | CASSYSSQNQPQHF
TRBJ1-6 | TRBV9 | . | . | TGTGCCAGCAGCGTAGGGCAGACGGGGGATTCACCCCTCCACTTT | CASSVGQTGDSPLHF
TRBJ2-7 | TRBV28 | . | TRBD1 | TGTGCCAGCAGTTTACAGGCAGGGGGCGGCTACGAGCAGTACTTC | CASSLQAGGGYEQYF
TRBJ1-4 | TRBV5-8 | once | . | TGTGCCAGCAGCTTGGGACGCGGAACTAATGAAAAACTGTTTTTT | CASSLGRGTNEKLFF
TRBJ2-5 | TRBV7-3 | . | TRBD1 | TGTGCCAGCAGCATCCTAGGGGGCGAGACCCAGTACTTC | CASSILGGETQYF
TRBJ2-5 | TRBV18 | . | . | TGTGCCAGCTCACCCCGGCCCTTGACCGAGGTCGGAGAGACCCAGTACTTC | CASSPRPLTEVGETQYF
TRBJ2-3 | TRBV6-2/TRBV6-3 | . | . | TGTGCCAGCAGTTACTTTGAGGGTGAGATAACAGATACGCAGTATTTT | CASSYFEGEITDTQYF
TRBJ1-6 | TRBV3-1/TRBV3-2 | . | TRBD1 | TGTGCCAGCAGCGAAGGGGGCCCGAATTCACCCCTCCACTTT | CASSEGGPNSPLHF
TRBJ2-3 | TRBV7-3 | . | TRBD2 | TGTGCCAGCAGCAGGGCGGGGGGTTCCACAGATACGCAGTATTTT | CASSRAGGSTDTQYF
TRBJ1-1 | TRBV5-5 | . | TRBD1 | TGTGCCAGCAGCTTAACAGGGGTTATGAACACTGAAGCTTTCTTT | CASSLTGVMNTEAFF
TRBJ1-5 | TRBV2 | . | . | TGTGCCAGCAGCGTAAGGGGCTTGAGCAATCAGCCCCAGCATTTT | CASSVRGLSNQPQHF
TRBJ1-5 | TRBV15 | . | . | TGTGCCACCAGCAGAGGAGTTACAGAGAATCAGCCCCAGCATTTT | CATSRGVTENQPQHF
TRBJ2-5 | TRBV5-1 | . | TRBD1 | TGCGCCAGCAGCGCTGGGACAGCCCAAGAGACCCAGTACTTC | CASSAGTAQETQYF
TRBJ1-5 | TRBV2 | . | . | TGTGCCAGCAGTGAAGGACCGGGGGAAGGTCAGCCCCAGCATTTT | CASSEGPGEGQPQHF
TRBJ1-2 | TRBV3-1/TRBV3-2 | . | . | TGTGCCAGCAGCCAAGCGAGGAGATCTAACTATGGCTACACCTTC | CASSQARRSNYGYTF
TRBJ2-1 | TRBV27 | . | TRBD2 | TGTGCCAGCAGTCGCCTTCGGCTAGCGGGAGGCGCCAGTCAGGATGAGCAGTTCTTC | CASSRLRLAGGASQDEQFF
TRBJ2-1 | TRBV2 | . | TRBD1 | TGTGCCAGCAGGGGGACAGGAATAAGGTCCTACAATGAGCAGTTCTTC | CASRGTGIRSYNEQFF
TRBJ2-5 | TRBV18 | . | . | TGTGCCAGCTCATTCCGAAGGACTAATTTGGAGACCCAGTACTTC | CASSFRRTNLETQYF
TRBJ2-2 | TRBV28 | . | TRBD1 | TGTGCCAGCAGGAAGGGGGACAGACGAACCGGGGAGCTGTTTTTT | CASRKGDRRTGELFF
TRBJ1-5 | TRBV7-2 | . | . | TGTGCCAGCAGCTTCCTTAATCAGCCCCAGCATTTT | CASSFLNQPQHF
TRBJ2-7 | TRBV2 | few | . | TGTGCCAGCAGTGAACTGTCCGTAGTCACCTACGAGCAGTACTTC | CASSELSVVTYEQYF
TRBJ1-6 | TRBV12-5 | . | TRBD1 | TGTGCTAGTGGCCGGACGGGGGGACAGGGGGCGAGGAATTCACCCCTCCACTTT | CASGRTGGQGARNSPLHF
TRBJ1-1 | TRBV29-1 | . | TRBD1 | TGCAGCGGGGACAGGGGGAACACTGAAGCTTTCTTT | CSGDRGNTEAFF
TRBJ1-1 | TRBV29-1 | once | . | TGCAGCGCAACGGAGGCGAGGACTGAAGCTTTCTTT | CSATEARTEAFF
TRBJ1-1 | TRBV27 | once | . | TGTGCCAGCATAGGAGGGGAGGTGACTGAAGCTTTCTTT | CASIGGEVTEAFF
TRBJ1-4 | TRBV2 | . | . | TGTGCCAGCAGTGACCGCCAGGCGGGGGAAAAACTGTTTTTT | CASSDRQAGEKLFF
TRBJ2-3 | TRBV6-1 | . | . | TGTGCCAGCAGTGACGGACAGTTGCTCACAGATACGCAGTATTTT | CASSDGQLLTDTQYF
TRBJ2-7 | TRBV24-1 | . | . | TGTGCCACCAGTGATAGGTCCGGGGAGCAGTACTTC | CATSDRSGEQYF
TRBJ1-6 | TRBV7-2 | . | . | TGTGCCAGCAGCCAAACGCAGGGTTCACCCCTCCACTTT | CASSQTQGSPLHF
TRBJ2-6 | TRBV11-2 | . | . | TGTGCCAGCAGACGACCAGGGGTTCAGAGTTCTGGGGCCAACGTCCTGACTTTC | CASRRPGVQSSGANVLTF
TRBJ1-5 | TRBV25-1 | . | . | TGTGCCAGCAGAAGCAGGGAAGGTCAGCCCCAGCATTTT | CASRSREGQPQHF
TRBJ2-7 | TRBV7-2 | . | . | TGTGCCAGCATCTTAGGTGGGGGCCCTTACGAGCAGTACTTC | CASILGGGPYEQYF
TRBJ2-3 | TRBV18 | . | TRBD1 | TGTGCCAGCTCACCTCGAAAAGGACAGGGTACAGATACGCAGTATTTT | CASSPRKGQGTDTQYF
TRBJ1-4 | TRBV10-3 | . | TRBD1 | TGTGCCATCAGTGACACAGGGGTTGGTAATGAAAAACTGTTTTTT | CAISDTGVGNEKLFF
TRBJ2-7 | TRBV5-6 | . | TRBD1 | TGTGCCAGCAGCTTGAACAGGGGGCGGGAGCAGTACTTC | CASSLNRGREQYF